One TCR beta chain is described in this entry. The antigen is unknown. The length of the CDR3 is 14 residues. V was cut by 1 base and J by 3 bases, with 9 bases left in between. Germline lookup yields CDR1 SGHVS and CDR2 FQNEAQ. These data come from a study of OX40 agonist ivuxolimab in advanced cancers. This table comes from immunoSEQ multiplex PCR, and its TCRdb copy is limited to in-frame clones, with some not included. The sample shows fewer than 90,000 clones, 75% to 90% of them seen only once. Study conclusions and caveats: The CD4+ and CD8+ T cells in the blood had expanded clonally by week 6 at 0.1 to 3.0 mg/kg. Average numbers of expanded clones were greater in CD8+ T cells than in CD4+.

The TCR originated in an adult with an advanced solid tumor such as melanoma, head and neck, liver or kidney cancer. The rearrangement joins TRBV7-8 to TRBJ2-5, with D possibly matching TRBD1 (6 bases). The sample here was CD4+ or CD8+ T cells sorted from blood, taken in a trial of the OX40 agonist ivuxolimab. In nucleotides, the CDR3 is TGTGCCAGCAGCTTAGGGACAGTAAAAGAGACCCAGTACTTC. This encodes CASSLGTVKETQYF.